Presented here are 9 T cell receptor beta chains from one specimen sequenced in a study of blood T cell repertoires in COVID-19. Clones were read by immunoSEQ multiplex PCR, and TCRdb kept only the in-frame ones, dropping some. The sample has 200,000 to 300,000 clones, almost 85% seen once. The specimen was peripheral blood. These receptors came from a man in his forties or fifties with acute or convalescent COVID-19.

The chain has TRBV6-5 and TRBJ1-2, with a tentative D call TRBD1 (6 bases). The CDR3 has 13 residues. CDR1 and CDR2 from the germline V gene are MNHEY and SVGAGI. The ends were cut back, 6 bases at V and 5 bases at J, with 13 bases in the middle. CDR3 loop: CASRHRTDYGYTF. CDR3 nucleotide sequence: TGTGCCAGCAGGCATAGGACAGATTATGGCTACACCTTC.

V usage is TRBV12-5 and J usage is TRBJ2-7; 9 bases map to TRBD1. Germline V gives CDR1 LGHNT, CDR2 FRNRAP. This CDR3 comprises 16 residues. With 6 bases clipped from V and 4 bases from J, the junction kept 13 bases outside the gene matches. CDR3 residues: CASGPTPGQGKYEQYF. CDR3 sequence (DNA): TGTGCTAGTGGGCCTACTCCGGGACAGGGAAAATACGAGCAGTACTTC.

This chain's CDR3 is CASSADSGRGNEQFF. CDR3 nucleotide sequence: TGTGCCAGTAGTGCGGATAGCGGGAGGGGTAATGAGCAGTTCTTC. The chain couples TRBV19 to TRBJ2-1; TRBD2 matches 11 bases. Germline CDR1 and CDR2: LNHDA and SQIVND (reference sequence). Trimming cost V 5 bases and J 7 bases; bases outside gene matches: 7. This CDR3 comprises 15 residues.

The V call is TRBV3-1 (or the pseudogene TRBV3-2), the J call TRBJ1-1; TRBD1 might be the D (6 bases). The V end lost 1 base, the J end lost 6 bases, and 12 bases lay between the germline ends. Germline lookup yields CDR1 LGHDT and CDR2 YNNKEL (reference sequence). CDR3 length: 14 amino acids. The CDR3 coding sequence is TGTGCCAGCAGCCAAGGTTACAGGGAATCTGAAGCTTTCTTT. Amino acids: CASSQGYRESEAFF.

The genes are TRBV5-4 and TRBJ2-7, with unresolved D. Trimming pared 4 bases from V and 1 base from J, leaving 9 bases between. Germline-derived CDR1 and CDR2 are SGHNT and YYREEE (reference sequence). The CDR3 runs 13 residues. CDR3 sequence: CASSPVGSYEQYF. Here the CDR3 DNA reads TGTGCCAGCAGCCCTGTCGGTTCCTACGAGCAGTACTTC. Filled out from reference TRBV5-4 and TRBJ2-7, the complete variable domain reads ETGVTQSPTHLIKTRGQQVTLRCSSQSGHNTVSWYQQALGQGPQFIFQYYREEENGRGNFPPRFSGLQFPNYSSELNVNALELDDSALYLCASSPVGSYEQYFGPGTRLTVT.

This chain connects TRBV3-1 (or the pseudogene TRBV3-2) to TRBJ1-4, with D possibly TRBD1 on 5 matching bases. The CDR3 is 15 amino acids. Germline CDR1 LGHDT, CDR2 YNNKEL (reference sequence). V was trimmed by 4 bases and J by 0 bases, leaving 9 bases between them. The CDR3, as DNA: TGTGCCAGCAGCCGAATGACAGCAACTAATGAAAAACTGTTTTTT. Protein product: CASSRMTATNEKLFF.

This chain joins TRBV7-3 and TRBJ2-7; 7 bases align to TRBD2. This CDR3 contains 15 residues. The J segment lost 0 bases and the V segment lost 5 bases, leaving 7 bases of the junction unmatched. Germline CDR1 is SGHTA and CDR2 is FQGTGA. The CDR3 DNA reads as TGTGCCAGCAGCCCCATGGGAGGGAGCTCCTACGAGCAGTACTTC. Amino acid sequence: CASSPMGGSSYEQYF. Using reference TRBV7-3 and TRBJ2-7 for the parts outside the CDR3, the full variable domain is GAGVSQTPSNKVTEKGKYVELRCDPISGHTALYWYRQSLGQGPEFLIYFQGTGAADDSGLPNDRFFAVRPEGSVSTLKIQRTERGDSAVYLCASSPMGGSSYEQYFGPGTRLTVT.

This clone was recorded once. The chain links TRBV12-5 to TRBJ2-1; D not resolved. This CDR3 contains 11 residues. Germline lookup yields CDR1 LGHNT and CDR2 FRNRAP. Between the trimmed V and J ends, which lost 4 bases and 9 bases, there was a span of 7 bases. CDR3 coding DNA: TGTGCTAGTGGTTCCCTGAGTGAGCAGTTCTTC. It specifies CASGSLSEQFF.

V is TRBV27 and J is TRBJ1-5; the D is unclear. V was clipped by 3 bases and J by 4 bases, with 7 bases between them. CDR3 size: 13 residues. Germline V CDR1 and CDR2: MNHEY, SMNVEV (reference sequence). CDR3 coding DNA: TGTGCCAGCAGTTTGTGGGCTAATCAGCCCCAGCATTTT. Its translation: CASSLWANQPQHF.